This note documents a single T cell receptor (beta chain) sequence. This sample stems from a study of cytomegalovirus exposure and HLA in healthy donors. Germline-derived CDR1 and CDR2 are GTSNPN and SVGIG (reference sequence). V lost 4 bases to trimming and J lost 6 bases; unmatched junction nucleotides: 8. The CDR3 extends over 14 amino acids. With 60 Vbeta and 13 Jbeta primers, the PCR was carried out. Using immunoSEQ multiplex PCR, the repertoire was profiled, and TCRdb retains in-frame clones only, with some absent. The table has 140,000 to 150,000 clones, over 70% seen once; the top ten hold about 6.7%.

Material for sequencing was PBMCs. The receptor was derived from a woman between 35 and 50 years old in good health and CMV-seropositive. The chain employs TRBV30 and TRBJ1-5, with 8 bases matching TRBD1. Here the CDR3 reads CAWTFAGGTQPQHF. The CDR3, as DNA: TGTGCCTGGACTTTTGCAGGGGGCACTCAGCCCCAGCATTTT.